The next 27 T cell receptor beta chains were all read from a single sample in a study of T cell repertoires in ileal Crohn's disease. The data were produced by immunoSEQ multiplex PCR, yet TCRdb's version contains in-frame clones alone and is incomplete. The profile shows about 60,000 clones, approximately 88% of them singletons. Specified time point: neoterminal ileum biopsy at postoperative endoscopy, about 6 months after surgery. Sequenced material: ileal tissue. These receptors came from an adult with Crohn's disease.

The chain couples TRBV28 to TRBJ2-1, with TRBD1 identical over 7 bases. V dropped 3 bases and J dropped 7; count of bases not matched to a gene: 9. The CDR3 has 15 amino acids. Germline V gives CDR1 MDHEN, CDR2 SYDVKM. The chain's CDR3 is CASSLFSGQLNEQFF. In DNA, the CDR3 is TGTGCCAGCAGTTTGTTCTCGGGACAGTTGAATGAGCAGTTCTTC.

CDR3 DNA sequence: TGTGCCAGCAGCCCACCCGACAGGGTTCTAAATGGCTACACCTTC. Translated: CASSPPDRVLNGYTF. The chain couples TRBV2 to TRBJ1-2; 7 nucleotides agree with TRBD1. The germline V gene has CDR1 SNHLY and CDR2 FYNNEI. This CDR3 comprises 15 residues. The V segment lost 6 bases and the J segment 6 bases; nucleotides outside the gene matches: 13.

The chain employs TRBV4-2 and TRBJ1-3, with D tentatively TRBD1 (5 bases). With 4 bases removed from V and 0 bases from J, the gap between germline ends came to 10 bases. The CDR3 covers 15 residues. Germline loops: CDR1 LGHNA, CDR2 YNFKEQ. For the CDR3, the DNA is TGTGCCAGCAGCCCCAAAAGGGGCTCTGGAAACACCATATATTTT. Amino acids: CASSPKRGSGNTIYF.

CDR3 amino acids: CSVPGTRSSNYGYTF. The CDR3 nucleotides read TGCAGCGTTCCTGGGACAAGAAGTTCAAACTATGGCTACACCTTC. V usage is TRBV29-1 and J usage is TRBJ1-2, with D possibly being TRBD1 (6 bases). This CDR3 has 15 amino acids. Germline CDR1 and CDR2: SQVTM and ANQGSEA. V dropped 5 bases and J dropped 2 bases, with 18 bases sitting between them.

V and J are TRBV19 and TRBJ1-2, with D possibly being TRBD1 (5 bases). This CDR3 region has 15 residues. V was pared by 3 bases and J by 4 bases, with 15 bases between. Germline lookup yields CDR1 LNHDA and CDR2 SQIVND (reference sequence). The chain's CDR3 is CASSIRLGQGYGYTF. The CDR3 DNA reads as TGTGCCAGTAGTATTCGGTTAGGGCAGGGCTATGGCTACACCTTC.

The J gene is TRBJ2-7, the V gene TRBV7-9, with D perhaps TRBD2 (5 bases). Germline V CDR1 and CDR2: SEHNR, FQNEAQ (reference sequence). Trimming pared 8 bases from V and 0 bases from J, leaving 17 bases between. This CDR3 is 15 amino acids long. CDR3 residues: CASATAGKSSYEQYF. In nucleotides, the CDR3 is TGTGCCAGCGCGACTGCGGGTAAGAGCTCCTACGAGCAGTACTTC.

V usage is TRBV15 and J usage is TRBJ1-3; unclear D gene. V was cut by 4 bases and J by 2 bases, with 9 bases left in between. The CDR3 runs to 14 residues. Looked up from germline, CDR1 is LNHNV and CDR2 is YYDKDF (reference sequence). CDR3 DNA sequence: TGTGCCACCAGCATACCGGGTCCTGGAAACACCATATATTTT. Its protein product is CATSIPGPGNTIYF.

This clone has only a few counts. The chain recombines TRBV28 with TRBJ1-5; maybe TRBD1 (6 bases). The CDR3 is made up of 14 amino acids. The V end was cut by 4 bases, the J end by 5 bases, with 12 bases between. Germline V CDR1 and CDR2: MDHEN, SYDVKM. Written as DNA, the CDR3 is TGTGCCAGCAGTTCCTTATACAGGGATCAGCCCCAGCATTTT. Residues: CASSSLYRDQPQHF.

The CDR3 loop is CSVETAAHTGELFF. CDR3 bases: TGCAGCGTTGAAACAGCGGCTCACACCGGGGAGCTGTTTTTT. The V and J genes are TRBV29-1 and TRBJ2-2; D is possibly TRBD2 (5 bases). CDR3 size: 14 residues. CDR1 and CDR2 (germline): SQVTM, ANQGSEA. Trimming cost V 2 bases and J 3 bases, with 10 bases left between them.

The gene calls are TRBV5-1 and TRBJ2-3, with TRBD1 as a possible D gene (7 bases). The V end lost 5 bases, the J end lost 0 bases, and 19 bases lay between the germline ends. Per the germline V gene, CDR1 is SGHRS and CDR2 is YFSETQ. CDR3 length equals 17 residues. The CDR3 sequence: CASSRGFGQESTDTQYF. The DNA for the CDR3 is TGCGCCAGCAGTCGGGGGTTTGGACAGGAGAGCACAGATACGCAGTATTTT.

This chain uses TRBV18 with TRBJ2-7, with TRBD1 matching 9 bases. Germline values: CDR1 KGHSH, CDR2 LQKENI. V lost 4 bases and J lost 1; bases outside the gene matches: 11. The CDR3 totals 17 residues. CDR3 nucleotides: TGTGCCAGCTCACGTCCCGGGACAGGGTTGATATCCTACGAGCAGTACTTC. This gives the protein CASSRPGTGLISYEQYF.

The V call is TRBV4-2, the J call TRBJ2-1, with D uncertain. Germline values: CDR1 LGHNA, CDR2 YNFKEQ. This CDR3 comprises 15 residues. The ends were cut back, 0 bases at V and 0 bases at J, with 6 bases in the middle. For the CDR3, the DNA is TGTGCCAGCAGCCAAGAAAGACACTCCTACAATGAGCAGTTCTTC. Amino acid sequence: CASSQERHSYNEQFF.

This clone appeared a few times. This chain connects TRBV29-1 to TRBJ2-3; 8 bases are a match to TRBD2. Germline loops: CDR1 SQVTM, CDR2 ANQGSEA. The CDR3 covers 15 residues. V trimming: 3 bases; J trimming: 2 bases; junction bases outside the gene matches: 7. CDR3 amino acids: CSVDGTSGNTDTQYF. In nucleotides, the CDR3 is TGCAGCGTTGATGGAACTAGCGGAAACACAGATACGCAGTATTTT.

The V call is TRBV5-1, the J call TRBJ2-1; 11 nucleotides align to TRBD2. The CDR3 sequence is 15 residues long. Germline values: CDR1 SGHRS, CDR2 YFSETQ. The CDR3 loop reads CASTYTGTSGNEQFF. Written as DNA, the CDR3 is TGCGCTTCTACCTATACCGGGACTAGCGGCAATGAGCAGTTCTTC.

This sequence joins TRBV2 and TRBJ2-5, with a weak D call TRBD2 (6 bases). From germline, CDR1 is SNHLY and CDR2 FYNNEI. V lost 8 bases and J 5 bases, leaving 21 bases between the germline ends. CDR3 size: 15 residues. CDR3 in amino acids: CASVTIGGSGETQYF. As DNA, the CDR3 is TGTGCCAGCGTCACCATCGGGGGTAGTGGGGAGACCCAGTACTTC. Full variable domain (missing parts from reference TRBV2 and TRBJ2-5): EPEVTQTPSHQVTQMGQEVILRCVPISNHLYFYWYRQILGQKVEFLVSFYNNEISEKSEIFDDQFSVERPDGSNFTLKIRSTKLEDSAMYFCASVTIGGSGETQYFGPGTRLLVL.

Written as DNA, the CDR3 is TGTGCCAGCAGCCCATCGACAGGGGTTTATGGCTACACCTTC. Protein sequence: CASSPSTGVYGYTF. The chain employs TRBV7-2 and TRBJ1-2; 8 nucleotides line up with TRBD1. The CDR3 consists of 14 residues. Germline loops: CDR1 SGHTA, CDR2 FQGNSA. The junction had 7 bases not matched to a gene; V was cut back by 5 bases and J by 5 bases.

This clone was detected ten times or more. The chain combines TRBV7-9 with TRBJ1-1; possible D gene TRBD1, 6 bases. Germline CDR1 SEHNR, CDR2 FQNEAQ (reference sequence). The CDR3 has 14 amino acids. Trimming took 5 bases from V and 5 from J, leaving 15 bases between them. The CDR3 sequence is CASSNSLGGTEAFF. Here the CDR3 DNA reads TGTGCCAGCAGCAACTCTCTAGGGGGAACTGAAGCTTTCTTT.

This rearrangement joins TRBV19 to TRBJ1-5; D remains unclear. Trimming removed 2 bases at V and 4 bases at J, with 12 bases between. There are 15 residues in the CDR3. CDR1 LNHDA and CDR2 SQIVND come from the germline V gene (reference sequence). The CDR3 loop reads CASSIYWGDNQPQHF. The CDR3 DNA sequence: TGTGCCAGTAGTATATACTGGGGAGATAATCAGCCCCAGCATTTT.

This clone was found once. The chain uses TRBV19 and TRBJ1-5; perhaps TRBD1 as D (6 bases). Deletions cut 4 bases from V and 10 bases from J, with 14 bases between. Germline V lookup: CDR1 LNHDA, CDR2 SQIVND (reference sequence). The CDR3 extends over 13 amino acids. The chain's CDR3 is CASSTTGLQPQHF. CDR3 in DNA: TGTGCCAGTAGTACCACAGGGCTCCAACCCCAGCATTTT.

The V call is TRBV5-4, the J call TRBJ2-1; TRBD2 is a possible D gene (5 bases). Germline V gene lookup returns CDR1 SGHNT and CDR2 YYREEE (reference sequence). The V and J ends lost 3 bases and 5 bases respectively, with 9 bases between them. This CDR3 region has 13 residues. This CDR3 reads CASSWTGNNEQFF. CDR3 in DNA: TGTGCCAGCAGCTGGACCGGGAACAATGAGCAGTTCTTC.

The rearrangement uses TRBV10-3 and TRBJ1-3; no firm D call. This CDR3 region has 15 residues. V lost 6 bases to trimming and J lost 0 bases, with 12 bases between them. CDR1 and CDR2 (germline): ENHRY, SYGVKD. CDR3 residues: CAIRPTAISGNTIYF. The CDR3 DNA sequence: TGTGCCATCAGGCCTACAGCAATCTCTGGAAACACCATATATTTT.

V gene TRBV15 combines with J gene TRBJ2-5, with a possible D match to TRBD2 (5 bases). V was pared by 1 base and J by 7 bases, with 7 bases between. The CDR3 length is 12 residues. CDR1 is LNHNV, CDR2 YYDKDF, per germline (reference sequence). The CDR3 nucleotides read TGTGCCACCAGCAGAGCGGGGATGACCCAGTACTTC. Its protein is CATSRAGMTQYF. Variable domain in full (rest from reference TRBV15 and TRBJ2-5): DAMVIQNPRYQVTQFGKPVTLSCSQTLNHNVMYWYQQKSSQAPKLLFHYYDKDFNNEADTPDNFQSRRPNTSFCFLDIRSPGLGDTAMYLCATSRAGMTQYFGPGTRLLVL.

This chain links TRBV15 with TRBJ1-5; D possibly corresponds to TRBD1 (5 bases). V was clipped by 5 bases and J by 2 bases, with 19 bases between them. Germline assignment: CDR1 LNHNV and CDR2 YYDKDF (reference sequence). This CDR3 contains 17 residues. The CDR3 loop reads CATSPARVTFGNQPQHF. The CDR3 nucleotides are TGTGCCACCAGCCCCGCCAGGGTGACTTTTGGCAATCAGCCCCAGCATTTT.

The J gene is TRBJ2-5, the V gene TRBV2, with TRBD2 matching 7 bases. V dropped 7 bases and J dropped 4; count of bases not matched to a gene: 6. CDR3 length: 13 residues. CDR1 is SNHLY and CDR2 is FYNNEI in the germline V gene. CDR3: CASKIIAGETQYF. The DNA for the CDR3 is TGTGCCAGCAAGATAATAGCGGGAGAGACCCAGTACTTC.

The rearrangement joins TRBV2 to TRBJ1-5; 7 bases agree with TRBD1. CDR3 size: 13 residues. The V and J ends lost 6 bases and 6 bases, in that order; junction bases with no gene match: 5. Germline CDR1 is SNHLY and CDR2 is FYNNEI. CDR3 DNA sequence: TGTGCCAGCAGCACAGGGGTAGGTCAGCCCCAGCATTTT. It specifies CASSTGVGQPQHF.

This sequence joins TRBV4-1 and TRBJ1-5; D is uncertain. This CDR3 comprises 17 residues. The V gene lost 0 bases and the J gene lost 6 bases, with 18 bases spanning the gap. Germline-derived CDR1 and CDR2 are MGHRA and YSYEKL. CDR3 protein: CASSQDQLGKGVQPQHF. Written as DNA, the CDR3 is TGCGCCAGCAGCCAAGATCAGTTGGGAAAGGGAGTTCAGCCCCAGCATTTT.

The chain carries TRBV27 and TRBJ2-7, with 9 bases matching TRBD2. CDR3 length: 14 amino acids. Trimming took 2 bases from V and 6 from J; bases not matched to a gene: 5. Germline values: CDR1 MNHEY, CDR2 SMNVEV (reference sequence). This CDR3 is CASSLKAGGPEQYF. In DNA, the CDR3 is TGTGCCAGCAGTTTAAAAGCGGGAGGCCCCGAGCAGTACTTC.